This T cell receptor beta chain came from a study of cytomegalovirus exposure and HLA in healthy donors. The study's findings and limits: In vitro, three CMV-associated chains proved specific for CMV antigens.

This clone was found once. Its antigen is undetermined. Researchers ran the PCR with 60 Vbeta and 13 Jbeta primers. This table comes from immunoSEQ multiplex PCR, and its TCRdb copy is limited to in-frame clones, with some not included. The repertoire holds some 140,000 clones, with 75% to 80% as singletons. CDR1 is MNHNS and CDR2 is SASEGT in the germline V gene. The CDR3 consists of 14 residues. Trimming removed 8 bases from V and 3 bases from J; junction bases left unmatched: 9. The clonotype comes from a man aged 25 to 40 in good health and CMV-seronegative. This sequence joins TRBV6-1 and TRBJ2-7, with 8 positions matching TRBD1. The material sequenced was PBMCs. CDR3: CASSSGGAFYEQYF. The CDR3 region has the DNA TGTGCCAGCTCATCAGGGGGCGCATTCTACGAGCAGTACTTC.